This passage covers 19 T cell receptor beta chains from one sample sequenced in a study of CD8 T cells in ankylosing spondylitis. TCRdb passed the 5' RACE reads through MiXCR, listing each CDR3 protein once. This table holds 210,000 or so distinct CDR3 sequences, around 8% found once. Sequences were obtained from blood, either unsorted or a sorted T cell fraction (not recorded which). The receptors shown here come from a female donor with ankylosing spondylitis or in good health (not recorded which).

This clonotype was seen many times. The J gene is TRBJ2-7, the V gene TRBV9; D gene ambiguous. V was trimmed by 0 bases and J by 1 base, leaving 5 bases between them. The CDR3 loop spans 13 amino acids. Germline V gene lookup returns CDR1 SGDLS and CDR2 YYNGEE. As DNA, the CDR3 is TGTGCCAGCAGCGTAGGGACGTCCTACGAGCAGTACTTC. This gives the protein CASSVGTSYEQYF.

This clonotype occurred a few times. The chain links TRBV29-1 to TRBJ2-5; 8 bases are a match to TRBD1. V lost 6 bases and J lost 5; bases outside the gene matches: 5. Germline-derived CDR1 and CDR2 are SQVTM and ANQGSEA. The CDR3 spans 12 residues. The CDR3 sequence: CSVGDRLETQYF. The CDR3 coding sequence is TGCAGCGTCGGGGACAGGTTGGAGACCCAGTACTTC.

This clonotype was seen only once. Given a much more abundant clone one base away, this may be a read error. This chain uses TRBV7-9 with TRBJ1-1; unclear D gene. Trimming took 2 bases from V and 5 from J, leaving 9 bases between them. Per germline, CDR1 SEHNR and CDR2 FQNEAQ (reference sequence). This CDR3 is 13 amino acids long. The CDR3 loop reads CASSLTKGTEAFF. CDR3 nucleotides: TGTGCCAGCAGCTTAACCAAAGGGACTGAAGCTTTCTTT. Complete variable domain (other parts from reference TRBV7-9 and TRBJ1-1): DTGVSQNPRHKITKRGQNVTFRCDPISEHNRLYWYRQTLGQGPEFLTYFQNEAQLEKSRLLSDRFSAERPKGSFSTLEIQRTEQGDSAMYLCASSLTKGTEAFFGQGTRLTVV.

This clonotype was observed a few times. This rearrangement joins TRBV7-9 to TRBJ2-1; D possibly corresponds to TRBD2 (6 bases). The length of the CDR3 is 14 residues. CDR1 is SEHNR, CDR2 FQNEAQ, per germline (reference sequence). V dropped 2 bases and J dropped 9 bases, with 14 bases sitting between them. This CDR3 reads CASSLSGELSEQFF. Here the CDR3 DNA reads TGTGCCAGCAGCTTATCGGGAGAGCTCAGTGAGCAGTTCTTC.

This clonotype appeared many times. The J gene is TRBJ2-1, the V gene TRBV20-1; TRBD2 might be the D (5 bases). This CDR3 has 12 residues. V dropped 5 bases and J dropped 6 bases, with 11 bases sitting between them. Germline V CDR1 and CDR2: DFQATT, SNEGSKA (reference sequence). The CDR3 spells CSASLGGNEQFF. DNA for the CDR3: TGCAGTGCTTCCCTAGGAGGCAATGAGCAGTTCTTC.

This clonotype was detected many times. V is TRBV20-1 and J is TRBJ2-7, with a weak D call TRBD1 (5 bases). Germline V gene data show CDR1 as DFQATT and CDR2 as SNEGSKA (reference sequence). Trimming stripped 6 bases from V and 5 bases from J, with 23 bases between. This CDR3 has 15 residues. In nucleotides, the CDR3 is TGCAGTGCCTGCGATAGCAGGGCCAATTTAGACGAGCAGTACTTC. As protein: CSACDSRANLDEQYF.

This clonotype was recorded many times. This chain joins TRBV10-3 and TRBJ1-2, with D perhaps TRBD1 (6 bases). Germline V lookup: CDR1 ENHRY, CDR2 SYGVKD. V lost 9 bases to trimming and J lost 2 bases, with 10 bases between them. This CDR3 has 12 residues. The CDR3 coding sequence is TGTGCCATAGGGGGGGGGAACTATGGCTACACCTTC. It is translated as CAIGGGNYGYTF.

The table lists this clonotype with many counts. The rearrangement links TRBV9 to TRBJ2-1, with D unclear. The length of the CDR3 is 13 residues. With 5 bases removed from V and 4 bases from J, the gap between germline ends came to 10 bases. Germline V CDR1 and CDR2: SGDLS, YYNGEE. CDR3 sequence (DNA): TGTGCCAGCAGTCCTACCCATTACAATGAGCAGTTCTTC. Its protein product is CASSPTHYNEQFF.

CDR3 in amino acids: CASSPPRQGSGELFF. The CDR3 bases are TGTGCCAGCAGCCCCCCCCGACAGGGGTCCGGGGAGCTGTTTTTT. The rearrangement joins TRBV7-2 to TRBJ2-2; 8 positions agree with TRBD1. The CDR3 length is 15 residues. V lost 5 bases, J lost 6 bases, and 8 bases stayed unmatched. CDR1 and CDR2 (germline): SGHTA, FQGNSA.

This clonotype has at least ten counts. The genes are TRBV5-1 and TRBJ2-7; 8 positions match TRBD2. Germline values: CDR1 SGHRS, CDR2 YFSETQ. CDR3 length equals 14 residues. Trimming cost V 0 bases and J 2 bases; bases outside gene matches: 1. Written as DNA, the CDR3 is TGCGCCAGCAGCTTGGCCGGGAGGGCCTACGAGCAGTACTTC. This encodes CASSLAGRAYEQYF.

V usage is TRBV12-3 or TRBV12-4 and J usage is TRBJ2-5, with 11 bases aligning to TRBD2. Trimming took 10 bases from V and 5 from J; bases not matched to a gene: 21. The CDR3 consists of 18 residues. The CDR3 DNA reads TGTGCCATCTGTTTCCCCCGCCCCGGGACTAGCGGAGAGGAGACCCAGTACTTC. Translated, it gives CAICFPRPGTSGEETQYF.

This clonotype was seen many times. The rearrangement links TRBV9 to TRBJ2-2; TRBD2 might be the D (6 bases). The length of the CDR3 is 18 residues. V gave up 1 base and J gave up 6 bases, with 22 bases separating them. Germline values: CDR1 SGDLS, CDR2 YYNGEE. The chain's CDR3 is CASSVKPGAGRSAGELFF. DNA for the CDR3: TGTGCCAGCAGCGTAAAACCCGGGGCAGGGAGGTCCGCCGGGGAGCTGTTTTTT.

This clonotype was observed at least ten times. The CDR3 DNA reads as TGCAGTGTGGTTCCCGCTAGCGGATCCTACGAGCAGTACTTC. This codes for CSVVPASGSYEQYF. The chain links TRBV20-1 to TRBJ2-7, with TRBD2 identical over 7 bases. The junction had 10 bases not matched to a gene; V was cut back by 7 bases and J by 1 base. Looked up from germline, CDR1 is DFQATT and CDR2 is SNEGSKA (reference sequence). The CDR3 has 14 amino acids.

This clonotype was counted at least ten times. The CDR3 is CASSLSPLGGAGNTIYF. CDR3 bases: TGTGCCAGCAGCCTCAGCCCCCTGGGAGGGGCCGGAAACACCATATATTTT. The chain uses TRBV4-2 and TRBJ1-3, with a tentative D call TRBD1 (5 bases). Germline lookup yields CDR1 LGHNA and CDR2 YNFKEQ. V was pared by 4 bases and J by 4 bases, with 20 bases between. The CDR3 loop spans 17 amino acids.

In its sample, this clonotype was seen a few times. The chain links TRBV18 to TRBJ2-1, with 12 bases matching TRBD2. J lost 4 bases, V lost 0 bases, and 1 base had no gene match. Germline loops: CDR1 KGHSH, CDR2 LQKENI. The CDR3 runs to 16 residues. The CDR3 is CASSPPGTSGYNEQFF. Written as DNA, the CDR3 is TGTGCCAGCTCACCACCAGGGACTAGCGGGTACAATGAGCAGTTCTTC.

This clonotype appeared many times. The chain recombines TRBV5-1 with TRBJ1-3; 9 bases map to TRBD1. Germline V gene data show CDR1 as SGHRS and CDR2 as YFSETQ. The CDR3 contains 17 residues. The trim removed 2 bases at V and 0 bases at J, leaving 6 bases unmatched. CDR3 sequence: CASSFSGTGNSGNTIYF. In DNA, the CDR3 is TGCGCCAGCAGCTTTTCCGGGACAGGGAACTCTGGAAACACCATATATTTT. The full variable domain, its missing parts supplied by reference TRBV5-1 and TRBJ1-3, is KAGVTQTPRYLIKTRGQQVTLSCSPISGHRSVSWYQQTPGQGLQFLFEYFSETQRNKGNFPGRFSGRQFSNSRSEMNVSTLELGDSALYLCASSFSGTGNSGNTIYFGEGSWLTVV.

This clonotype appeared many times. The chain is built from TRBV5-5 and TRBJ2-5, with 11 bases lining up with TRBD1. Germline CDR1 reads SGHKS; CDR2 reads YYEKEE (reference sequence). Unmatched junction bases numbered 7, after V lost 4 bases and J lost 5 bases. The CDR3 runs 15 residues. CDR3 amino acids: CASSPGQGAPETQYF. The DNA for the CDR3 is TGTGCCAGCAGCCCTGGACAGGGGGCCCCCGAGACCCAGTACTTC.

The sample holds many counts of this clonotype. The V call is TRBV25-1, the J call TRBJ2-3; D not resolved. The CDR3 is 15 amino acids. Germline V CDR1 and CDR2: MGHDK, SYGVNS. Trimming cost V 0 bases and J 2 bases, with 9 bases left between them. This CDR3 reads CASSEYSPNTDTQYF. The CDR3 DNA reads as TGTGCCAGCAGTGAATATTCCCCGAACACAGATACGCAGTATTTT.

This clonotype was recorded many times. J is TRBJ1-3 and V is TRBV6-5; D perhaps matches TRBD1 (5 bases). CDR1 is MNHEY and CDR2 is SVGAGI in the germline V gene. This CDR3 comprises 13 residues. The V and J ends lost 6 bases and 2 bases respectively, with 8 bases between them. CDR3 in DNA: TGTGCCAGCAGATTAGGGGCTGGAAACACCATATATTTT. This encodes CASRLGAGNTIYF.